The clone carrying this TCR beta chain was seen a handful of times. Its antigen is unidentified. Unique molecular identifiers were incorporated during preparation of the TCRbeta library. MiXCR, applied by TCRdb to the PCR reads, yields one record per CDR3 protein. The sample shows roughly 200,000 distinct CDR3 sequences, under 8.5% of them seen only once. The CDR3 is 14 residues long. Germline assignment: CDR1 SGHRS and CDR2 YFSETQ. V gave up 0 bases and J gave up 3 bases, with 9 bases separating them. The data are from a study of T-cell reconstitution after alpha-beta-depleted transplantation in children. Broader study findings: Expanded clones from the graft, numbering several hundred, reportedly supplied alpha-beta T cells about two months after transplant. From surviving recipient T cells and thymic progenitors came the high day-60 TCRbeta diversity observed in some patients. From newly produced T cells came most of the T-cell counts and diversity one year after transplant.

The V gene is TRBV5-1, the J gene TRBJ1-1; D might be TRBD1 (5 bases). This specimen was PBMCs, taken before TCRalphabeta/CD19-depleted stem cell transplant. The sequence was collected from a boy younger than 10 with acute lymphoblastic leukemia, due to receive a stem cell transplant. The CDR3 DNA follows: TGCGCCAGCAGCTTGGTCAGGGTCGACACTGAAGCTTTCTTT. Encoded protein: CASSLVRVDTEAFF.